Each of the 21 T cell receptor beta chains below was sequenced from the same sample in a study of OX40 agonist ivuxolimab in advanced cancers. Sequenced by immunoSEQ multiplex PCR; TCRdb stores in-frame clones only, minus some. The table lists some 48,000 clones, approximately 79% of them singletons. The sample in question was CD4+ or CD8+ T cells sorted from blood, obtained in a trial of the OX40 agonist ivuxolimab. These receptors originate from an adult with an advanced solid tumor such as melanoma, head and neck, liver or kidney cancer.

V gene TRBV6-1 combines with J gene TRBJ1-1; TRBD1 is a possible D gene (5 bases). The CDR3 loop spans 13 amino acids. Germline V gene sequence: CDR1 MNHNS, CDR2 SASEGT. Trimming took 0 bases from V and 11 from J, leaving 13 bases between them. The DNA for the CDR3 is TGTGCCAGCAGTGAAGCGGGACTGAGTTGGGCTTTCTTT. Its translation: CASSEAGLSWAFF.

The chain has TRBV7-9 and TRBJ1-4, with D tentatively TRBD1 (6 bases). The germline V and J ends were trimmed by 5 bases and 8 bases, with 15 bases remaining between them. This CDR3 spans 14 amino acids. The germline V gene encodes CDR1 SEHNR and CDR2 FQNEAQ (reference sequence). This CDR3 is CASSASGGHEKLFF. Here the CDR3 DNA reads TGTGCCAGCAGCGCCAGCGGGGGGCACGAAAAACTGTTTTTT.

V and J are TRBV15 and TRBJ2-7; 8 bases fit TRBD1. V shed 0 bases, J shed 2 bases, and the junction held 6 bases outside the gene matches. This CDR3 has 16 residues. In germline, CDR1 is LNHNV, CDR2 YYDKDF (reference sequence). CDR3 amino acids: CATSRDVATGAYEQYF. The CDR3 DNA reads TGTGCCACCAGCAGAGATGTCGCGACAGGGGCCTACGAGCAGTACTTC.

The rearrangement uses TRBV7-9 and TRBJ2-7; D ambiguous. Germline CDR1 SEHNR, CDR2 FQNEAQ (reference sequence). The CDR3 is 12 residues long. Trimming removed 5 bases at V and 0 bases at J, with 5 bases between. CDR3 residues: CASSDSSYEQYF. The CDR3 bases are TGTGCCAGCAGCGATAGCTCCTACGAGCAGTACTTC.

The chain employs TRBV7-9 and TRBJ2-5; 9 bases match TRBD2. Trimming cost V 10 bases and J 2 bases; bases outside gene matches: 11. This CDR3 contains 15 residues. Per the germline V gene, CDR1 is SEHNR and CDR2 is FQNEAQ (reference sequence). In DNA form, the CDR3 reads TGTGCCAACACCTCAGGGACTAGCCGGCAAGAGACCCAGTACTTC. Translating it yields CANTSGTSRQETQYF.

The chain combines TRBV4-3 with TRBJ2-3; 9 bases match TRBD2. V lost 0 bases to trimming and J lost 6 bases; unmatched junction nucleotides: 10. The CDR3 length is 17 residues. Germline CDR1 is LGHNA and CDR2 is YSLEER. Here the CDR3 reads CASSQEGTSPGADTQYF. As DNA, the CDR3 is TGCGCCAGCAGCCAAGAGGGGACTAGCCCAGGGGCGGATACGCAGTATTTT.

The rearrangement joins TRBV10-3 to TRBJ2-2; D is unresolved. V lost 6 bases and J lost 6, with 5 bases in between. From germline, CDR1 is ENHRY and CDR2 SYGVKD. The CDR3 has 11 amino acids. The CDR3 region has the DNA TGTGCCATCAGAAGATCCGGGGAGCTGTTTTTT. It specifies CAIRRSGELFF.

The chain employs TRBV6-5 and TRBJ2-7, with 8 bases aligning to TRBD2. The V and J ends lost 6 bases and 3 bases, in that order; junction bases with no gene match: 4. The CDR3 runs to 13 residues. CDR1 is MNHEY, CDR2 SVGAGI, per germline. The CDR3 nucleotides are TGTGCCAGCAGATCCGGGACTAGCTACGAGCAGTACTTC. This encodes CASRSGTSYEQYF.

The J gene is TRBJ1-2, the V gene TRBV19; 7 nucleotides align to TRBD1. This CDR3 contains 13 residues. The junction had 6 bases not matched to a gene; V was cut back by 7 bases and J by 4 bases. Germline lookup yields CDR1 LNHDA and CDR2 SQIVND (reference sequence). DNA of the CDR3: TGTGCCAGTATCCAACAGGGGAGCTATGGCTACACCTTC. This translates into CASIQQGSYGYTF.

The V call is TRBV19, the J call TRBJ2-5; 7 bases map to TRBD2. Unmatched junction bases numbered 10, after V lost 5 bases and J lost 4 bases. The CDR3 is 15 residues long. The germline CDR1 and CDR2 sequences are LNHDA and SQIVND (reference sequence). The CDR3 is CASSSLTGGRETQYF. Here the CDR3 DNA reads TGTGCCAGTAGTTCACTCACGGGGGGAAGAGAGACCCAGTACTTC.

This clone was counted a single time. The J gene is TRBJ2-7, the V gene TRBV6-5; D gene ambiguous. The CDR3 spans 13 residues. From germline, CDR1 is MNHEY and CDR2 SVGAGI. V lost 2 bases and J lost 2, with 7 bases in between. In nucleotides, the CDR3 is TGTGCCAGCAGTTACAGGCCTGCCTACGAGCAGTACTTC. This gives the protein CASSYRPAYEQYF.

This sequence joins TRBV9 and TRBJ2-5; 10 positions agree with TRBD2. The CDR3 is 16 amino acids. Germline V gene data show CDR1 as SGDLS and CDR2 as YYNGEE. Trimming at V came to 2 bases and at J to 0 bases, leaving 4 bases not matched to a gene. The CDR3 is CASSVGLAENQETQYF. The CDR3 DNA sequence: TGTGCCAGCAGCGTCGGACTAGCGGAAAACCAAGAGACCCAGTACTTC.

The chain links TRBV10-3 to TRBJ2-3, with 10 bases fitting TRBD2. With 10 bases clipped from V and 9 bases from J, the junction kept 16 bases outside the gene matches. The germline CDR1 and CDR2 sequences are ENHRY and SYGVKD. This CDR3 contains 15 residues. The CDR3 DNA sequence: TGTGCCACCCAAGTCCAGCGGGGGGGCCGAGAAACGCAGTATTTT. Translated, it gives CATQVQRGGRETQYF.

This chain joins TRBV28 and TRBJ1-2, with D tentatively TRBD1 (5 bases). In germline, CDR1 is MDHEN, CDR2 SYDVKM. Deletions cut 3 bases from V and 7 bases from J, with 12 bases between. CDR3 length: 13 residues. CDR3 sequence: CASSFDQGSGYTF. CDR3 nucleotide sequence: TGTGCCAGCAGTTTTGACCAGGGAAGTGGCTACACCTTC.

This chain joins TRBV19 and TRBJ2-3; weak D call: TRBD1 (5 bases). CDR1 and CDR2 from the germline V gene are LNHDA and SQIVND (reference sequence). This CDR3 is built from 15 residues. Trimming pared 1 base from V and 2 bases from J, leaving 10 bases between. Written as DNA, the CDR3 is TGTGCCAGTAGTATAGCCCCAGGGCCCACAGATACGCAGTATTTT. Amino acid sequence: CASSIAPGPTDTQYF.

V usage is TRBV30 and J usage is TRBJ2-5, with D tentatively TRBD1 (5 bases). Deletions cut 1 base from V and 5 bases from J, with 14 bases between. This CDR3 region has 14 residues. Germline V lookup: CDR1 GTSNPN, CDR2 SVGIG (reference sequence). The CDR3, as DNA: TGTGCCTGGAGTGAAGGGGTCCTCAGGGAGACCCAGTACTTC. It encodes CAWSEGVLRETQYF. Looking up the rest from reference TRBV30 and TRBJ2-5 gives the full variable domain: SQTIHQWPATLVQPVGSPLSLECTVEGTSNPNLYWYRQAAGRGLQLLFYSVGIGQISSEVPQNLSASRPQDRQFILSSKKLLLSDSGFYLCAWSEGVLRETQYFGPGTRLLVL.

The chain recombines TRBV6-6 with TRBJ2-3; D is perhaps TRBD1 (5 bases). The V gene's germline CDR1 is MNHNY and CDR2 SVGAGI (reference sequence). The CDR3 extends over 15 amino acids. Trimming cost V 5 bases and J 1 base, with 13 bases left between them. Written as DNA, the CDR3 is TGTGCCAGCAGTAAGGGGCCCCCTGGCACAGATACGCAGTATTTT. This encodes CASSKGPPGTDTQYF.

The rearrangement joins TRBV5-1 to TRBJ2-7; 10 bases align to TRBD2. With 0 bases clipped from V and 3 bases from J, the junction kept 12 bases outside the gene matches. Germline CDR1 is SGHRS and CDR2 is YFSETQ. There are 18 residues in the CDR3. The CDR3, as DNA: TGCGCCAGCAGCTTGGCTAGTTCTGGACTAGCGGAAAACTACGAGCAGTACTTC. Protein product: CASSLASSGLAENYEQYF.

The V gene is TRBV9, the J gene TRBJ1-6; D is unclear. Germline V gene lookup returns CDR1 SGDLS and CDR2 YYNGEE. The CDR3 contains 17 residues. With 4 bases removed from V and 6 bases from J, the gap between germline ends came to 20 bases. CDR3 sequence (DNA): TGTGCCAGCAGCCGGGCTGACGGAAGATGGGGTAATTCACCCCTCCACTTT. Encoded protein: CASSRADGRWGNSPLHF.

The chain combines TRBV4-1 with TRBJ1-4; perhaps TRBD1 as D (6 bases). Germline CDR1 reads MGHRA; CDR2 reads YSYEKL. V shed 1 base and J shed 0 bases, with 9 bases lying between them. This CDR3 region has 16 residues. The CDR3 bases are TGCGCCAGCAGCCAAGGGGACACAGCAACTAATGAAAAACTGTTTTTT. This translates into CASSQGDTATNEKLFF.

The chain has TRBV7-2 and TRBJ2-1; D remains unclear. The CDR3 is 14 amino acids. Germline V CDR1 and CDR2: SGHTA, FQGNSA. The V gene lost 3 bases and the J gene lost 6 bases, with 12 bases spanning the gap. CDR3 nucleotides: TGTGCCAGCAGCTTCTTACTCTCCACCAATGAGCAGTTCTTC. It is translated as CASSFLLSTNEQFF.